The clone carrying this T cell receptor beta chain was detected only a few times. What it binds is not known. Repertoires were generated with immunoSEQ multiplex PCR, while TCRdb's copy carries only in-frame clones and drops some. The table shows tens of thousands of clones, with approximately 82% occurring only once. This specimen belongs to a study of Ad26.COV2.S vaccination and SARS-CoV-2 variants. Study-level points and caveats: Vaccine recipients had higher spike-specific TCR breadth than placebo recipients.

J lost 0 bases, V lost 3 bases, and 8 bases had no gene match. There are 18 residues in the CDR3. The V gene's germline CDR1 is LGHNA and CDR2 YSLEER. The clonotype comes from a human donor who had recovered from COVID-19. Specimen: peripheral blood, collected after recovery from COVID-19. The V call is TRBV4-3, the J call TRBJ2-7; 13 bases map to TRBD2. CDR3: CASSQGTSGTMSSYEQYF. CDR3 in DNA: TGCGCCAGCAGCCAGGGGACTAGCGGGACGATGAGCTCCTACGAGCAGTACTTC.